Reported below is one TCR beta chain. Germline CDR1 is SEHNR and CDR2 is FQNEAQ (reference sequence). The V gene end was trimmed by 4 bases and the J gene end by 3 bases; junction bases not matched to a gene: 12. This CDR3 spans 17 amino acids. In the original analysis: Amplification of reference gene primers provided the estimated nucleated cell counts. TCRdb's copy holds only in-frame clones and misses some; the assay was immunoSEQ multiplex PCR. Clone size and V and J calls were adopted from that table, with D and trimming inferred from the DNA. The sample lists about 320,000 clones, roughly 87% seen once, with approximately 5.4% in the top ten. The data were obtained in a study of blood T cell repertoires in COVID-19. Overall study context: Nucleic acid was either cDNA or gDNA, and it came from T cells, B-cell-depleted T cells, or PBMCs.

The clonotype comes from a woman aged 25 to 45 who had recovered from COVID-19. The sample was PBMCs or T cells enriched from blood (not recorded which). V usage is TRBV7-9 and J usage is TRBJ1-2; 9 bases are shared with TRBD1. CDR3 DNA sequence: TGTGCCAGCAGCTCCAGTCCCGGGACAGGGTCGGACTATGGCTACACCTTC. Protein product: CASSSSPGTGSDYGYTF.